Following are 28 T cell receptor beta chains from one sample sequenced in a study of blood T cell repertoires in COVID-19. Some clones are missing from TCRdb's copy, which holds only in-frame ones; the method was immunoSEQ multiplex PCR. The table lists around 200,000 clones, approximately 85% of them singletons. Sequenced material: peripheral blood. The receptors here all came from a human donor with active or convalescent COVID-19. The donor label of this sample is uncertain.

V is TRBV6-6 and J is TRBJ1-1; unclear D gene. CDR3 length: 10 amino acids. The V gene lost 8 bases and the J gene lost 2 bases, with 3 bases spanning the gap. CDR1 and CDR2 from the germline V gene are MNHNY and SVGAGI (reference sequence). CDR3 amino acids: CASSNTEAFF. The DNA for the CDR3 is TGTGCCAGCTCAAACACTGAAGCTTTCTTT.

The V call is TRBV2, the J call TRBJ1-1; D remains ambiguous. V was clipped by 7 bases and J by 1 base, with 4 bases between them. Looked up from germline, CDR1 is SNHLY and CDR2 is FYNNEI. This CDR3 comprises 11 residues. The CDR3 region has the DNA TGTGCCAGCACAAAGAACACTGAAGCTTTCTTT. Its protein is CASTKNTEAFF. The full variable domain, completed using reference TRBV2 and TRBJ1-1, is EPEVTQTPSHQVTQMGQEVILRCVPISNHLYFYWYRQILGQKVEFLVSFYNNEISEKSEIFDDQFSVERPDGSNFTLKIRSTKLEDSAMYFCASTKNTEAFFGQGTRLTVV.

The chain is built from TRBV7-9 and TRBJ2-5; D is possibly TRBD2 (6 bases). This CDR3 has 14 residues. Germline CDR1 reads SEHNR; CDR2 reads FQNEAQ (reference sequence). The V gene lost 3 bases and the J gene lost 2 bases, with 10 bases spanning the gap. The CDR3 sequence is CASSLWGEQETQYF. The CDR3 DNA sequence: TGTGCCAGCAGCTTGTGGGGGGAACAAGAGACCCAGTACTTC.

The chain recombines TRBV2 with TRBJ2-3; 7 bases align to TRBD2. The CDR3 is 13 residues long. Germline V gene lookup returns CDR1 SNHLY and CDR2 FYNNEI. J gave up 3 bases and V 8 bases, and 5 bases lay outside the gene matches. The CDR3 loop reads CASFSGGTDTQYF. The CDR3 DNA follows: TGTGCCAGCTTCTCGGGAGGTACAGATACGCAGTATTTT.

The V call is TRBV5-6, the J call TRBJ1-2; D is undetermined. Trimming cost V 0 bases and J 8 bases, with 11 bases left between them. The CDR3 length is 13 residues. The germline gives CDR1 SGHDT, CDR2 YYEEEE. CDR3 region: CASSLGASGGYTF. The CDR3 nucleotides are TGTGCCAGCAGCTTGGGAGCTTCGGGGGGCTACACCTTC.

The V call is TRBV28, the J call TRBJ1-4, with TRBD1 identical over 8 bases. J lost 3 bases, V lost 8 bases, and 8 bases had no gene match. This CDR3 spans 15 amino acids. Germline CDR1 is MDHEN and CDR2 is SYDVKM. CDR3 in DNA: TGTGCCAGCCTTTCAGGGGGCGCTTCTAATGAAAAACTGTTTTTT. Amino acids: CASLSGGASNEKLFF.

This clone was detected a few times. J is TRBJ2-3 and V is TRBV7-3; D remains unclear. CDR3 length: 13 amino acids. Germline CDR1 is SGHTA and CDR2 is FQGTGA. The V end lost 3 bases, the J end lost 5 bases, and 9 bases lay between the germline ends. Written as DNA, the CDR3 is TGTGCCAGCAGCTTCCCCCAGGAAGATACGCAGTATTTT. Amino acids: CASSFPQEDTQYF.

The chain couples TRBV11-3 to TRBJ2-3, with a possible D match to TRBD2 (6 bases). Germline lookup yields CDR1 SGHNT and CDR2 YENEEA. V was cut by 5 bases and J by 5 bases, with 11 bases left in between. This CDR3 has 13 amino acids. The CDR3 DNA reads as TGTGCCAGCAGCAAACTAGCAGGAGATACGCAGTATTTT. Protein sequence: CASSKLAGDTQYF.

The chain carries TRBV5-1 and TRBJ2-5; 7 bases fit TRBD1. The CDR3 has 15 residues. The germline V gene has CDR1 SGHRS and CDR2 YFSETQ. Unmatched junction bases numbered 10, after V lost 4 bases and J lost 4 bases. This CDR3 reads CASSITGAGRETQYF. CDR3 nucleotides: TGCGCCAGCAGCATTACAGGGGCAGGGAGAGAGACCCAGTACTTC.

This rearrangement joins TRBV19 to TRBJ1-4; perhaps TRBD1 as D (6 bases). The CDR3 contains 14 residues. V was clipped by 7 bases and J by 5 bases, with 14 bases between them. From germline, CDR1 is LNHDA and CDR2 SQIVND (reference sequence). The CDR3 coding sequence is TGTGCCAGTAAGGAACAGGGCCTAAATGAAAAACTGTTTTTT. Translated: CASKEQGLNEKLFF.

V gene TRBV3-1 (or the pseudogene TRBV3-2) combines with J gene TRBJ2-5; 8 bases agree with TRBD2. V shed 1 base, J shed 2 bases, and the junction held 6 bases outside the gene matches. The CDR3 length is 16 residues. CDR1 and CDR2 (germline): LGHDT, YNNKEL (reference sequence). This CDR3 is CASSQVSGGRQETQYF. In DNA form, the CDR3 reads TGTGCCAGCAGCCAAGTGTCGGGCGGGAGGCAAGAGACCCAGTACTTC.

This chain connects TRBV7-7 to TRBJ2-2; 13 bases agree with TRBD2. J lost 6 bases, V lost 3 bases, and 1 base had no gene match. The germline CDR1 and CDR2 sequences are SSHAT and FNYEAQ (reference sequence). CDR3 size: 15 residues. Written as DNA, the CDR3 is TGTGCCAGCAGCTTTGGACTAGCGGGGGCCGGGGAGCTGTTTTTT. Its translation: CASSFGLAGAGELFF.

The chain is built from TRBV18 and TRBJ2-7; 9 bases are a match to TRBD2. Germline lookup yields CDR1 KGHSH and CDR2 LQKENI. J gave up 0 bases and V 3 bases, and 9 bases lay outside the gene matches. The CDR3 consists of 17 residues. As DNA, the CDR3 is TGTGCCAGCTCACCTAGCCTAGCGGGACCTAGCTCCTACGAGCAGTACTTC. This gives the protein CASSPSLAGPSSYEQYF.

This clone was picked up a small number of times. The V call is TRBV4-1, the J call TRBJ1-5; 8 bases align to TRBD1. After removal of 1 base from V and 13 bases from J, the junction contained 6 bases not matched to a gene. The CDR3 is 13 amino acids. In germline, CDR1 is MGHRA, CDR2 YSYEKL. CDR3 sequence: CASSQADRGSQHF. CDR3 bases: TGCGCCAGCAGCCAAGCCGACAGGGGTTCGCAGCATTTT.

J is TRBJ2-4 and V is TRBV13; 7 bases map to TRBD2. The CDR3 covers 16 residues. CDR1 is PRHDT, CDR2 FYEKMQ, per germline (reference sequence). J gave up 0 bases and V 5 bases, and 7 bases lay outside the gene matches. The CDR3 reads CASSARGVLAKNIQYF. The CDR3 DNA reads TGTGCCAGCAGCGCCCGGGGGGTCTTAGCCAAAAACATTCAGTACTTC.

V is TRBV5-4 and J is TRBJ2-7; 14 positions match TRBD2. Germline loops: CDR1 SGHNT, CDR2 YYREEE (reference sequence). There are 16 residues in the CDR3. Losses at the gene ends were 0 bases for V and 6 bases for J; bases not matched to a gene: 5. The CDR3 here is CASSLGGTSGSGEQYF. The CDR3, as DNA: TGTGCCAGCAGCTTGGGTGGGACTAGCGGGAGTGGCGAGCAGTACTTC.

The CDR3 protein is CAWSPPTGGGNTIYF. CDR3 nucleotides: TGTGCCTGGAGTCCTCCGACAGGGGGAGGAAACACCATATATTTT. The rearrangement links TRBV30 to TRBJ1-3; 9 nucleotides agree with TRBD1. Looked up from germline, CDR1 is GTSNPN and CDR2 is SVGIG (reference sequence). After removal of 2 bases from V and 4 bases from J, the junction contained 6 bases not matched to a gene. CDR3 length equals 15 residues.

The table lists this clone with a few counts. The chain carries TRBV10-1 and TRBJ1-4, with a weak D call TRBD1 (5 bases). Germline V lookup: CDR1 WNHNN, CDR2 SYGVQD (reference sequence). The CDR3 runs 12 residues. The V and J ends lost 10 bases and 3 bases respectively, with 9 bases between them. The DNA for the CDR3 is TGCGCCACTCGGGGGGCTAATGAAAAACTGTTTTTT. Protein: CATRGANEKLFF.

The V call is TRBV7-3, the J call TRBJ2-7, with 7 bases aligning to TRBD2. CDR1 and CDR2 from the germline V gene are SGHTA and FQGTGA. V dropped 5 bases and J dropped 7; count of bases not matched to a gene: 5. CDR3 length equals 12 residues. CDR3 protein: CASSVFGGEQYF. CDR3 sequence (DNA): TGTGCCAGCAGCGTCTTCGGGGGGGAGCAGTACTTC.

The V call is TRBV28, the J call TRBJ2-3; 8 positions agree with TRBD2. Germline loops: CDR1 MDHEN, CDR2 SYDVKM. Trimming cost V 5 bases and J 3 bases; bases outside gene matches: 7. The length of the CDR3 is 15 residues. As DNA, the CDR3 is TGTGCCAGCAGTGAACTAGCGGCAAGGACAGATACGCAGTATTTT. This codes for CASSELAARTDTQYF.

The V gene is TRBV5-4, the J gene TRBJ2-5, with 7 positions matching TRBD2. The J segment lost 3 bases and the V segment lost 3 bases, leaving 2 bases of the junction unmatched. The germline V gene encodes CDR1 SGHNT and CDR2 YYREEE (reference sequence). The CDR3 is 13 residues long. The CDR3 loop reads CASSSGLEETQYF. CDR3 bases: TGTGCCAGCAGCTCTGGACTAGAAGAGACCCAGTACTTC.

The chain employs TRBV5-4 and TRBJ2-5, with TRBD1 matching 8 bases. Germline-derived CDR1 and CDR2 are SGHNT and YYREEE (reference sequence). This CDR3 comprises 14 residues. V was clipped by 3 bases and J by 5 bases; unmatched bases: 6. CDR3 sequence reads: CASSSRQGAETQYF. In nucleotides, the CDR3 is TGTGCCAGCAGCTCCCGTCAGGGGGCGGAGACCCAGTACTTC.

In nucleotides, the CDR3 is TGCGCCAGCAGAATCGGGACAGGGGGCGACGAGCAGTACTTC. It is translated as CASRIGTGGDEQYF. This chain connects TRBV5-1 to TRBJ2-7; TRBD1 aligns across 12 bases. This CDR3 has 14 residues. V gave up 5 bases and J gave up 5 bases; unmatched junction bases: 5. The germline CDR1 and CDR2 sequences are SGHRS and YFSETQ.

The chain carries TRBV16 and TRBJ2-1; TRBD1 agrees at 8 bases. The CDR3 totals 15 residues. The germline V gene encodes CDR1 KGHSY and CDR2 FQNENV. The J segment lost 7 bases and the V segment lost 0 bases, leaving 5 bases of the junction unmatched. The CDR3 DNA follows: TGTGCCAGCAGCCAATCTAGGACAGGGTTTAATGAGCAGTTCTTC. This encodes CASSQSRTGFNEQFF.

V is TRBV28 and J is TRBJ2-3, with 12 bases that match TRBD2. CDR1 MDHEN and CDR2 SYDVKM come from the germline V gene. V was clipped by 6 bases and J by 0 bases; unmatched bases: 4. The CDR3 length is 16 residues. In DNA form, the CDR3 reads TGTGCCAGCAGCCCGACTAGCGGGAGAAGCACAGATACGCAGTATTTT. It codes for CASSPTSGRSTDTQYF.

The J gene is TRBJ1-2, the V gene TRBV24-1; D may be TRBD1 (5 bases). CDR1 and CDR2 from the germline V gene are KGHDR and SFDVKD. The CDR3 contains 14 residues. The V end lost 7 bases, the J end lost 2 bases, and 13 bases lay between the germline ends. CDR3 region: CATRETGGNYGYTF. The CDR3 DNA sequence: TGTGCCACCAGAGAAACCGGGGGGAACTATGGCTACACCTTC.

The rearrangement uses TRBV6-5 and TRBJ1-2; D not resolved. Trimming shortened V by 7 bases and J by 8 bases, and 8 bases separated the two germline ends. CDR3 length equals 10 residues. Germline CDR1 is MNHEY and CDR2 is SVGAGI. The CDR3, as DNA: TGTGCCAGCAAGGACTGGGGCTACACCTTC. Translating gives CASKDWGYTF.

The CDR3 region has the DNA TGCGCCAGCAGCTTGGCCTTGACAGGGGGGGATACGCAGTATTTT. The encoded protein is CASSLALTGGDTQYF. The gene calls are TRBV5-1 and TRBJ2-3; 9 positions match TRBD1. The germline CDR1 and CDR2 sequences are SGHRS and YFSETQ. Unmatched junction bases numbered 5, after V lost 0 bases and J lost 6 bases. This CDR3 is 15 amino acids long.